This T cell receptor (beta chain) came from a study of T cells in Graves' hyperthyroidism and ophthalmopathy. Study conclusions and caveats: Onset of ophthalmopathy came a median approximately 6.5 months after the model predicted it.

The V gene lost 4 bases and the J gene lost 8 bases, with 11 bases spanning the gap. Per germline, CDR1 MGHRA and CDR2 YSYEKL. This CDR3 is 13 amino acids long. Those patients with uncontrolled infection, other autoimmune disease, pregnancy or lactation were excluded. Amplification targeted TCR beta CDR3 regions from RNA transcripts. The HTBI primer set served for first-round RT-PCR of the TCR CDR3. TCRdb re-called the multiplex PCR reads through MiXCR, storing one row per CDR3 protein. The profile shows roughly 260,000 distinct CDR3 sequences, approximately 15% of them singletons. For this clonotype: Antigen specificity is unknown.

This TCR derives from a woman aged 40 to 50 with Graves' hyperthyroidism that later progressed to Graves' ophthalmopathy. The material sequenced was blood. The chain combines TRBV4-1 with TRBJ1-4; possible D gene TRBD1, 5 bases. CDR3 sequence (DNA): TGCGCCAGCAGCCCTAGACAGCCCGAAAAACTGTTTTTT. Its protein product is CASSPRQPEKLFF.